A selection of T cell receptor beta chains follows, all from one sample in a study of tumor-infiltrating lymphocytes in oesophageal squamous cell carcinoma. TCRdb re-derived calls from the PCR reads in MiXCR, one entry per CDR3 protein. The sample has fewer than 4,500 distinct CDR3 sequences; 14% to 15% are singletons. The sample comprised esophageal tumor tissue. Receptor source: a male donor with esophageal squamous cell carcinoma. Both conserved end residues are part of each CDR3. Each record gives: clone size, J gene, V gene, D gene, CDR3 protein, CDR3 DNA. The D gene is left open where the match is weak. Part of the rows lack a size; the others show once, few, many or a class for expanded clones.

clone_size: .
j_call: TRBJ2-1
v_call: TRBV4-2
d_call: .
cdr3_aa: CASSQSRAGSVFAYEQFF
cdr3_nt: TGTGCCAGCAGCCAGTCCCGGGCGGGGTCGGTGTTCGCCTACGAGCAGTTCTTC

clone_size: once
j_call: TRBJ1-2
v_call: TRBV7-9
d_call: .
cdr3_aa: CASSTGQGMDTQYFGPGSNYGYTF
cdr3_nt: .

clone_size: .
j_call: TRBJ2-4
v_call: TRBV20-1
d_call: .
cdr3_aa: CSARDHRAKNIQYF
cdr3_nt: TGCAGTGCTAGAGATCATCGAGCCAAAAACATTCAGTACTTC

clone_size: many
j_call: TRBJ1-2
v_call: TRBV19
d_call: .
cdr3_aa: CASSTTFVDYGYTF
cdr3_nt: TGTGCCAGTAGTACCACCTTTGTTGACTATGGCTACACCTTC

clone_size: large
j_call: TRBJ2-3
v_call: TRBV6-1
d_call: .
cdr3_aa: CASSGDRLTDTQYF
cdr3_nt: TGTGCCAGCAGTGGGGACCGACTTACAGATACGCAGTATTTT

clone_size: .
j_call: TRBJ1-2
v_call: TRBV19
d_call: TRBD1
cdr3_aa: CASRQGPPYGYTF
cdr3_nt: TGTGCCAGTAGACAGGGGCCCCCCTATGGCTACACCTTC

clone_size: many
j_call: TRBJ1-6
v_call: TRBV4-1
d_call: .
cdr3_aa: CASSPQIGESPLHF
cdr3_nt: TGCGCCAGCAGCCCCCAAATCGGGGAATCACCCCTCCACTTT

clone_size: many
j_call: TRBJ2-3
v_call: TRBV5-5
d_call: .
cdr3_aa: CASSPPSQGIRTDTQYF
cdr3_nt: TGTGCCAGCAGCCCCCCCTCGCAGGGAATTAGGACAGATACGCAGTATTTT

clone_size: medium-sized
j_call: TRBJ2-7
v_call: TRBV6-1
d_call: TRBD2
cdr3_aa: CASSDGLADYEQYF
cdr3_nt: TGTGCCAGCAGTGACGGGCTAGCGGACTACGAGCAGTACTTC

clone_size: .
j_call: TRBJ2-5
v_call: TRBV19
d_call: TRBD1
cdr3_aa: CASSLTGGHEQYF
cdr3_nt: TGTGCCAGTAGTTTAACAGGGGGCCATGAGCAGTACTTC

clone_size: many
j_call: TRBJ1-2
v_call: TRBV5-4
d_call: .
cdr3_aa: CASSPPTAGGNYGYTF
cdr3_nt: TGTGCCAGCAGCCCACCCACCGCAGGAGGGAACTATGGCTACACCTTC

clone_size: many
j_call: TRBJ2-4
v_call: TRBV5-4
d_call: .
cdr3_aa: CASSSLDGNIQYF
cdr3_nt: TGTGCCAGCAGCTCCCTCGATGGAAACATTCAGTACTTC

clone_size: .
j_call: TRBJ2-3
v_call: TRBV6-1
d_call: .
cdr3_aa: CASTERFTCEQYF
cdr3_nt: TGTGCCAGCACCGAAAGGTTTACCTGCGAGCAGTATTTT

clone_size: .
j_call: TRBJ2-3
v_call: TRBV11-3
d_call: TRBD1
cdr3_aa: CASSPRQGDTDTQYF
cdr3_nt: TGTGCCAGCAGCCCGCGACAGGGGGACACAGATACGCAGTATTTT

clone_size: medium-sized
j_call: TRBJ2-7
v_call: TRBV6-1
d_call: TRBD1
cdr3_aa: CASTATGGGHEQYF
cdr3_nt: TGTGCCAGCACGGCGACAGGGGGCGGACACGAGCAGTACTTC

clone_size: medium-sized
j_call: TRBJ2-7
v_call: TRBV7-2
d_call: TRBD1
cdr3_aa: CASSASTGGWVEQYF
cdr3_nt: TGTGCCAGCAGTGCGAGCACAGGGGGGTGGGTCGAGCAGTACTTC

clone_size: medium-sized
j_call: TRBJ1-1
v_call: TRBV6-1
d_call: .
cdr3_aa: CASSPRDIEAFF
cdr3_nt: TGTGCCAGCAGTCCCCGGGACATTGAAGCTTTCTTT